A single sample gave rise to the 22 T cell receptor beta chains below, sequenced in a study of blood T cell repertoires in COVID-19. The repertoire was sequenced with immunoSEQ multiplex PCR; TCRdb's copy has only in-frame clones and lacks some. The sample shows hundreds of thousands of clones, about nine tenths of them seen only once. The source material was PBMCs or T cells enriched from blood (not recorded which). Every receptor here comes from a woman aged 30 to 39 with acute COVID-19.

This rearrangement joins TRBV11-2 to TRBJ2-7; 10 bases agree with TRBD1. The CDR3 runs to 17 residues. Per the germline V gene, CDR1 is SGHAT and CDR2 is FQNNGV. With 4 bases clipped from V and 3 bases from J, the junction kept 12 bases outside the gene matches. Written as DNA, the CDR3 is TGTGCCAGCAGCTCAGCCGTTAGGACAGGGGGAATCTACGAGCAGTACTTC. This gives the protein CASSSAVRTGGIYEQYF.

This clone was seen more than once but under ten times. The chain links TRBV4-3 to TRBJ2-1; 8 positions agree with TRBD1. The trim removed 3 bases at V and 7 bases at J, leaving 5 bases unmatched. Germline V CDR1 and CDR2: LGHNA, YSLEER. This CDR3 is built from 14 residues. CDR3 residues: CASSQDRVDNEQFF. The DNA of the CDR3 is TGCGCCAGCAGCCAGGACAGGGTGGATAATGAGCAGTTCTTC.

The rearrangement links TRBV27 to TRBJ1-2, with D unresolved. Germline V gene sequence: CDR1 MNHEY, CDR2 SMNVEV (reference sequence). V gave up 6 bases and J gave up 0 bases, with 14 bases separating them. The CDR3 is 15 amino acids. The CDR3 coding sequence is TGTGCCAGCAGGGAGGTAGGCGGAGCTAACTATGGCTACACCTTC. Amino acids: CASREVGGANYGYTF.

This clone was detected only once. The J gene is TRBJ2-3, the V gene TRBV19, with D maybe TRBD1 (6 bases). From germline, CDR1 is LNHDA and CDR2 SQIVND (reference sequence). V was trimmed by 9 bases and J by 1 base, leaving 17 bases between them. This CDR3 comprises 15 residues. CDR3 in DNA: TGTGCCAGCAATGTCGGACAGAGAGGCACAGATACGCAGTATTTT. Its protein product is CASNVGQRGTDTQYF. Combining the CDR3 with reference TRBV19 and TRBJ2-3 gives the whole variable domain DGGITQSPKYLFRKEGQNVTLSCEQNLNHDAMYWYRQDPGQGLRLIYYSQIVNDFQKGDIAEGYSVSREKKESFPLTVTSAQKNPTAFYLCASNVGQRGTDTQYFGPGTRLTVL.

The gene calls are TRBV5-1 and TRBJ1-1, with TRBD1 as a possible D gene (6 bases). V lost 5 bases and J lost 3, with 14 bases in between. CDR1 is SGHRS and CDR2 is YFSETQ in the germline V gene. The CDR3 contains 14 residues. DNA of the CDR3: TGCGCCAGCAGTTACAGGGTAGTCGACACTGAAGCTTTCTTT. As protein: CASSYRVVDTEAFF.

The chain uses TRBV5-1 and TRBJ1-4; 7 bases align to TRBD1. In germline, CDR1 is SGHRS, CDR2 YFSETQ. The CDR3 has 15 amino acids. J lost 3 bases, V lost 4 bases, and 6 bases had no gene match. The CDR3 nucleotides are TGCGCCAGCAGCGGGACAGTGTGGCCTAATGAAAAACTGTTTTTT. Amino acids: CASSGTVWPNEKLFF.

CDR3 sequence reads: CASSPRLAEETQYF. CDR3 sequence (DNA): TGTGCCAGCAGCCCCAGACTAGCGGAAGAGACCCAGTACTTC. The chain links TRBV7-2 to TRBJ2-5; 9 bases are shared with TRBD2. V shed 5 bases, J shed 3 bases, and the junction held 4 bases outside the gene matches. The CDR3 has 14 amino acids. CDR1 is SGHTA and CDR2 is FQGNSA in the germline V gene.

The chain uses TRBV7-2 and TRBJ1-3, with D hard to call. CDR3 length: 14 amino acids. The V end lost 1 base, the J end lost 2 bases, and 6 bases lay between the germline ends. Germline V gene data show CDR1 as SGHTA and CDR2 as FQGNSA. This CDR3 is CASSLVQAGNTIYF. CDR3 DNA sequence: TGTGCCAGCAGCTTAGTTCAGGCTGGAAACACCATATATTTT.

V and J are TRBV9 and TRBJ2-2; D unresolved. Germline CDR1 reads SGDLS; CDR2 reads YYNGEE. V dropped 2 bases and J dropped 6 bases, with 8 bases sitting between them. The CDR3 contains 13 residues. The CDR3 DNA reads TGTGCCAGCAGCGTTACAGAGTCCGGGGAGCTGTTTTTT. Translated: CASSVTESGELFF.

J is TRBJ2-1 and V is TRBV29-1; 7 positions match TRBD1. Germline V lookup: CDR1 SQVTM, CDR2 ANQGSEA. V gave up 4 bases and J gave up 2 bases; unmatched junction bases: 5. This CDR3 spans 14 amino acids. This CDR3 is CSVGQQGAYNEQFF. CDR3 sequence (DNA): TGCAGCGTTGGCCAGCAGGGGGCCTACAATGAGCAGTTCTTC.

The V gene is TRBV18, the J gene TRBJ2-1; 8 nucleotides agree with TRBD1. Germline lookup yields CDR1 KGHSH and CDR2 LQKENI. The CDR3 extends over 16 amino acids. The V gene end was trimmed by 4 bases and the J gene end by 2 bases; junction bases not matched to a gene: 7. This CDR3 is CASSLPTGDTYNEQFF. CDR3 DNA sequence: TGTGCCAGCTCACTACCGACAGGGGACACCTACAATGAGCAGTTCTTC.

The CDR3 sequence is CASSKGRFIMDKYHTYSNQPQHF. DNA of the CDR3: TGTGCCAGCAGCAAAGGGCGTTTTATTATGGACAAATACCACACTTATAGCAATCAGCCCCAGCATTTT. V gene TRBV21-1 combines with J gene TRBJ1-5; TRBD1 is the table's D call, not checked against the DNA. TRBV21-1 is a listed pseudogene. The CDR3 consists of 23 residues.

V is TRBV20-1 and J is TRBJ2-7, with 11 nucleotides matching TRBD2. J lost 5 bases, V lost 3 bases, and 9 bases had no gene match. The CDR3 consists of 15 residues. CDR1 is DFQATT and CDR2 is SNEGSKA in the germline V gene (reference sequence). This CDR3 reads CSASHPTSGMNEQYF. The CDR3 bases are TGCAGTGCTAGTCATCCGACTAGCGGGATGAACGAGCAGTACTTC.

The genes are TRBV5-1 and TRBJ2-7; TRBD2 might be the D (5 bases). V lost 5 bases to trimming and J lost 1 base, with 13 bases between them. The CDR3 totals 14 residues. The V gene's germline CDR1 is SGHRS and CDR2 YFSETQ. CDR3 sequence: CASSFEGKSYEQYF. The CDR3 region has the DNA TGCGCCAGCAGTTTTGAGGGCAAATCCTACGAGCAGTACTTC. The complete variable domain, with remaining parts taken from reference TRBV5-1 and TRBJ2-7, reads KAGVTQTPRYLIKTRGQQVTLSCSPISGHRSVSWYQQTPGQGLQFLFEYFSETQRNKGNFPGRFSGRQFSNSRSEMNVSTLELGDSALYLCASSFEGKSYEQYFGPGTRLTVT.

The chain links TRBV6-2 or TRBV6-3 to TRBJ2-3, with 9 bases lining up with TRBD2. The CDR3 extends over 16 amino acids. Germline V gene sequence: CDR1 MNHEY, CDR2 SVGEGT. Trimming at V came to 2 bases and at J to 6 bases, leaving 9 bases not matched to a gene. The CDR3 sequence: CASSYLLAGPRDTQYF. The CDR3 region has the DNA TGTGCCAGCAGTTACCTGCTAGCGGGGCCCAGGGATACGCAGTATTTT.

Here the CDR3 DNA reads TGTGCCAGCGTGAAGGGGGGACTAGCGGGATTTCAAGATACGCAGTATTTT. Its protein product is CASVKGGLAGFQDTQYF. This rearrangement joins TRBV2 to TRBJ2-3, with 13 nucleotides matching TRBD2. CDR1 and CDR2 from the germline V gene are SNHLY and FYNNEI. This CDR3 is 17 amino acids long. V shed 8 bases, J shed 5 bases, and the junction held 13 bases outside the gene matches.

Concerning this clone: A junction end diverges from the germline sequence, so it may reflect a read error. The chain couples TRBV2 to TRBJ2-3; D perhaps matches TRBD2 (7 bases). Germline CDR1 reads SNHLY; CDR2 reads FYNNEI. There are 15 residues in the CDR3. The CDR3 region is CASSEGGGRTDTQYF. DNA for the CDR3: TGTGCCAGCAGCGAAGGGGGGGGTCGGACAGATACGCAGTATTTT.

This rearrangement joins TRBV9 to TRBJ1-1, with a possible D match to TRBD1 (6 bases). Trimming cost V 4 bases and J 7 bases, with 11 bases left between them. Germline V gene sequence: CDR1 SGDLS, CDR2 YYNGEE. This CDR3 is built from 12 residues. In nucleotides, the CDR3 is TGTGCCAGCAGCCCCCAGGGGAATGAAGCTTTCTTT. As protein: CASSPQGNEAFF.

The V call is TRBV6-2 or TRBV6-3, the J call TRBJ1-1, with TRBD1 matching over 10 bases. This CDR3 is 18 amino acids long. CDR1 and CDR2 from the germline V gene are MNHEY and SVGEGT. Trimming took 5 bases from V and 0 from J; bases not matched to a gene: 12. DNA for the CDR3: TGTGCCAGCAGTCGTATGACAGGGGGCGTGGGAATGAACACTGAAGCTTTCTTT. Protein sequence: CASSRMTGGVGMNTEAFF.

V and J are TRBV7-3 and TRBJ2-2; D might be TRBD2 (6 bases). Germline CDR1 and CDR2: SGHTA and FQGTGA. CDR3 size: 16 residues. V was clipped by 3 bases and J by 7 bases, with 18 bases between them. The DNA of the CDR3 is TGTGCCAGCAGCTTCGTACAGAGACTAGGTGGCGGGGAGCTGTTTTTT. This translates into CASSFVQRLGGGELFF.

This chain connects TRBV9 to TRBJ1-2; D gene ambiguous. V lost 4 bases and J 2 bases, leaving 12 bases between the germline ends. The CDR3 loop spans 14 amino acids. Germline-derived CDR1 and CDR2 are SGDLS and YYNGEE. The CDR3 DNA reads as TGTGCCAGCAGCCCTAGGACGGGGAACTATGGCTACACCTTC. Its translation: CASSPRTGNYGYTF. Full variable domain (missing parts from reference TRBV9 and TRBJ1-2): DSGVTQTPKHLITATGQRVTLRCSPRSGDLSVYWYQQSLDQGLQFLIQYYNGEERAKGNILERFSAQQFPDLHSELNLSSLELGDSALYFCASSPRTGNYGYTFGSGTRLTVV.

The chain recombines TRBV9 with TRBJ1-4; D unclear. This CDR3 is built from 15 residues. Germline V gives CDR1 SGDLS, CDR2 YYNGEE. V was cut by 0 bases and J by 3 bases, with 9 bases left in between. CDR3 nucleotides: TGTGCCAGCAGCGTAGGTACAGTTGCTAATGAAAAACTGTTTTTT. This gives the protein CASSVGTVANEKLFF.